This T cell receptor (beta chain) was captured by sequencing in a study of beta chain features in type 1 diabetes. This clone was recorded only once. V trimming: 2 bases; J trimming: 3 bases; junction bases outside the gene matches: 3. The CDR3 runs to 14 residues. Germline CDR1 and CDR2: SGDLS and YYNGEE. Investigators reverse transcribed all isolated RNA, so they sequenced expressed TCRB transcripts. Libraries were prepared by immunoSEQ multiplex PCR; TCRdb keeps only in-frame clonotypes and omits some of them. The data contain 140,000 to 150,000 clones, under 60% of them seen just once; the ten biggest clones take up roughly 0.42%.

Sample: Tregs from blood. The source is a man aged 18-30 years in good health. The rearrangement links TRBV9 to TRBJ2-5, with 8 bases lining up with TRBD1. The CDR3 region has the DNA TGTGCCAGCAGCGTCGGACAGGGCGAAGAGACCCAGTACTTC. Its protein product is CASSVGQGEETQYF.